This T cell receptor beta chain was sequenced in a study of shared clonotypes between healthy human individuals. Using immunoSEQ multiplex PCR, the repertoire was profiled, and TCRdb retains in-frame clones only, with some absent. The table has over a million clones, approximately 80% seen once. Regarding the study as a whole: Generation of non-shared clonotypes was less probable than generation of clonotypes shared by all four donors.

Germline V gene data show CDR1 as LNHDA and CDR2 as SQIVND (reference sequence). V was clipped by 5 bases and J by 5 bases, with 9 bases between them. There are 12 residues in the CDR3. CD45RA+ naive and CD45RA-negative memory subsets were separated from CD4+ cells. This clone was observed once. Its antigen is unidentified. The clonotype comes from a man between 18 and 29 years old in good health. Some clones in this sample may be carry-over from other donors' samples. Sample: memory CD4+ T cells from PBMCs. The subset was: CD45RA-negative fraction. This chain connects TRBV19 to TRBJ1-2; D may be TRBD1 (5 bases). The CDR3 DNA reads as TGTGCCAGTAGTCGGGGCATTTATGGCTACACCTTC. Translation: CASSRGIYGYTF.